Presented here are 21 T cell receptor beta chains from one specimen sequenced in a study of T cell changes during pregnancy in multiple sclerosis. Assay used: immunoSEQ multiplex PCR; TCRdb lists only in-frame clones, some missing. The sample has 90,000 to 100,000 clones, roughly 91% seen once; the top ten hold roughly 4.5%. The sample was peripheral blood, taken in the first trimester of pregnancy. The source of these receptors is a female donor with multiple sclerosis, enrolled in a pregnancy study.

The CDR3: CASSVVASGGANEQFF. The DNA for the CDR3 is TGTGCCAGCAGCGTAGTAGCTAGCGGGGGGGCCAATGAGCAGTTCTTC. V is TRBV9 and J is TRBJ2-1, with TRBD2 matching over 12 bases. The CDR3 sequence is 16 residues long. The germline gives CDR1 SGDLS, CDR2 YYNGEE. The V segment lost 0 bases and the J segment 6 bases; nucleotides outside the gene matches: 4.

For the CDR3, the DNA is TGCGCCAGCCGGGGACAGGCACCACCCCTCCACTTT. Encoded protein: CASRGQAPPLHF. The V call is TRBV4-1, the J call TRBJ1-6, with TRBD1 matching 8 bases. Per the germline V gene, CDR1 is MGHRA and CDR2 is YSYEKL. The CDR3 contains 12 residues. V lost 8 bases to trimming and J lost 11 bases; unmatched junction nucleotides: 5.

The chain recombines TRBV11-2 with TRBJ2-7; 11 nucleotides agree with TRBD2. Germline CDR1 reads SGHAT; CDR2 reads FQNNGV. The length of the CDR3 is 16 residues. V lost 2 bases to trimming and J lost 2 bases; unmatched junction nucleotides: 5. CDR3 region: CASSLTSGGEAYEQYF. The CDR3 DNA is TGTGCCAGCAGCTTAACTAGCGGGGGTGAGGCCTACGAGCAGTACTTC.

The J gene is TRBJ1-6, the V gene TRBV12-5; TRBD1 agrees at 8 bases. Losses at the gene ends were 1 base for V and 11 bases for J; bases not matched to a gene: 4. Germline CDR1 reads LGHNT; CDR2 reads FRNRAP. This CDR3 contains 14 residues. The CDR3 loop reads CASGLGGDRTPLHF. The CDR3 DNA reads TGTGCTAGTGGTTTGGGAGGGGACAGGACACCCCTCCACTTT.

The gene calls are TRBV7-8 and TRBJ2-3; 7 nucleotides agree with TRBD2. This CDR3 has 13 residues. The germline CDR1 and CDR2 sequences are SGHVS and FQNEAQ. J lost 6 bases, V lost 8 bases, and 8 bases had no gene match. CDR3 nucleotide sequence: TGTGCCAGCGGGTTTGGGAGGGGTGATACGCAGTATTTT. Amino acid sequence: CASGFGRGDTQYF. The complete variable domain, with remaining parts taken from reference TRBV7-8 and TRBJ2-3, reads GAGVSQSPRYKVAKRGQDVALRCDPISGHVSLFWYQQALGQGPEFLTYFQNEAQLDKSGLPSDRFFAERPEGSVSTLKIQRTQQEDSAVYLCASGFGRGDTQYFGPGTRLTVL.

The chain recombines TRBV29-1 with TRBJ1-2, with D possibly TRBD1 on 6 matching bases. The CDR3 is 15 amino acids. V lost 3 bases, J lost 4 bases, and 18 bases lay in between. The V gene's germline CDR1 is SQVTM and CDR2 ANQGSEA. CDR3 in amino acids: CSVDGEGGKGYGYTF. As DNA, the CDR3 is TGCAGCGTTGACGGGGAGGGGGGCAAGGGCTATGGCTACACCTTC.

This chain links TRBV10-2 with TRBJ2-7, with a possible D match to TRBD2 (7 bases). The CDR3 length is 14 residues. The ends were cut back, 9 bases at V and 1 base at J, with 16 bases in the middle. Per germline, CDR1 WSHSY and CDR2 SAAADI. The CDR3 bases are TGCGCCAGTAACACGGGGGGCGGGTCCTACGAGCAGTACTTC. This encodes CASNTGGGSYEQYF.

The count of this clone is one. This rearrangement joins TRBV7-8 to TRBJ1-1; tentatively, D is TRBD1 (6 bases). The V end was cut by 8 bases, the J end by 4 bases, with 20 bases between. The germline CDR1 and CDR2 sequences are SGHVS and FQNEAQ. The CDR3 is 15 residues long. The CDR3 bases are TGTGCCAGCGCAACTATCCGGGGGGCGAGCACTGAAGCTTTCTTT. This translates into CASATIRGASTEAFF.

This chain connects TRBV7-9 to TRBJ2-3; 12 bases line up with TRBD2. CDR3 length equals 19 residues. Unmatched junction bases numbered 14, after V lost 5 bases and J lost 2 bases. Looked up from germline, CDR1 is SEHNR and CDR2 is FQNEAQ (reference sequence). The CDR3: CASSVGTSGLKPFTDTQYF. The DNA for the CDR3 is TGTGCCAGCAGCGTTGGGACTAGCGGGCTGAAGCCTTTCACAGATACGCAGTATTTT. Complete variable domain (other parts from reference TRBV7-9 and TRBJ2-3): DTGVSQNPRHKITKRGQNVTFRCDPISEHNRLYWYRQTLGQGPEFLTYFQNEAQLEKSRLLSDRFSAERPKGSFSTLEIQRTEQGDSAMYLCASSVGTSGLKPFTDTQYFGPGTRLTVL.

V is TRBV19 and J is TRBJ1-5, with a possible D match to TRBD1 (5 bases). Germline-derived CDR1 and CDR2 are LNHDA and SQIVND (reference sequence). Deletions cut 8 bases from V and 1 base from J, with 15 bases between. CDR3 size: 15 residues. CDR3: CASGGAGGSNQPQHF. The CDR3 DNA reads TGTGCCAGTGGAGGGGCGGGCGGGAGCAATCAGCCCCAGCATTTT.

The chain recombines TRBV11-2 with TRBJ2-5; 9 bases align to TRBD2. Germline V gene lookup returns CDR1 SGHAT and CDR2 FQNNGV. Trimming took 6 bases from V and 2 from J; bases not matched to a gene: 7. This CDR3 region has 15 residues. The CDR3 sequence is CASSGLLAGQETQYF. The CDR3 coding sequence is TGTGCCAGCAGTGGCCTCCTAGCGGGGCAAGAGACCCAGTACTTC.

The rearrangement joins TRBV6-1 to TRBJ2-7, with 12 bases lining up with TRBD2. After removal of 6 bases from V and 2 bases from J, the junction contained 5 bases not matched to a gene. The CDR3 runs 15 residues. Germline V lookup: CDR1 MNHNS, CDR2 SASEGT. CDR3: CASRAGLAGTYEQYF. For the CDR3, the DNA is TGTGCCAGCAGGGCAGGACTAGCGGGGACCTACGAGCAGTACTTC.

The rearrangement links TRBV7-3 to TRBJ2-3, with 9 bases lining up with TRBD2. CDR3 length equals 16 residues. Germline V CDR1 and CDR2: SGHTA, FQGTGA. The ends lost 5 bases at V and 6 bases at J; junction bases unmatched: 12. The DNA of the CDR3 is TGTGCCAGCAGCCCATATGCTAGCGGGGAAAGGGATACGCAGTATTTT. The encoded protein is CASSPYASGERDTQYF.

V gene TRBV29-1 combines with J gene TRBJ1-2; a weak D match, TRBD1 (5 bases). V was trimmed by 6 bases and J by 8 bases, leaving 19 bases between them. Germline values: CDR1 SQVTM, CDR2 ANQGSEA. The CDR3 has 13 residues. The DNA of the CDR3 is TGCAGCGTCAACCCCCAGGGTTTGGGGGGCTACACCTTC. It codes for CSVNPQGLGGYTF.

The gene calls are TRBV6-5 and TRBJ1-1; D gene unclear. The CDR3 contains 13 residues. The V and J ends lost 6 bases and 12 bases respectively, with 20 bases between them. Per germline, CDR1 MNHEY and CDR2 SVGAGI. The CDR3 loop reads CASRTPSLARTFF. The DNA of the CDR3 is TGTGCCAGCAGAACACCGTCGTTAGCAAGGACTTTCTTT.

This clone appeared once. The chain carries TRBV14 and TRBJ2-7; 7 nucleotides align to TRBD1. The CDR3 spans 16 residues. Per the germline V gene, CDR1 is SGHDN and CDR2 is FVKESK. V trimming: 4 bases; J trimming: 1 base; junction bases outside the gene matches: 10. CDR3 sequence reads: CASSLRQGTGSYEQYF. The DNA for the CDR3 is TGTGCCAGCAGCCTCAGACAGGGTACGGGATCCTACGAGCAGTACTTC.

The chain links TRBV11-2 to TRBJ2-1; D is possibly TRBD1 (6 bases). The germline gives CDR1 SGHAT, CDR2 FQNNGV. This CDR3 contains 13 residues. The V gene lost 1 base and the J gene lost 6 bases, with 7 bases spanning the gap. CDR3 sequence reads: CASSLGGGNEQFF. CDR3 bases: TGTGCCAGCAGCTTAGGAGGGGGCAATGAGCAGTTCTTC.

The rearrangement joins TRBV9 to TRBJ2-1; a possible D gene is TRBD1 (7 bases). The CDR3 is made up of 12 amino acids. V lost 3 bases and J 12 bases, leaving 13 bases between the germline ends. Germline V gives CDR1 SGDLS, CDR2 YYNGEE. Written as DNA, the CDR3 is TGTGCCAGCAGCGAAGGGACAGCGGGGCAGTTCTTC. It yields the protein CASSEGTAGQFF.

This clone is a singleton in its sample. The chain has TRBV2 and TRBJ1-2; D unclear. The CDR3 is 17 residues long. Germline V gene lookup returns CDR1 SNHLY and CDR2 FYNNEI. The V end lost 11 bases, the J end lost 4 bases, and 29 bases lay between the germline ends. This CDR3 reads CAFFFGSIVQTGYGYTF. The CDR3 DNA reads as TGTGCCTTCTTCTTCGGGAGTATTGTCCAAACGGGCTATGGCTACACCTTC.

In its sample, this clone was seen once. The V gene is TRBV5-1, the J gene TRBJ2-5; a possible D gene is TRBD1 (5 bases). In germline, CDR1 is SGHRS, CDR2 YFSETQ. The V and J ends lost 3 bases and 0 bases respectively, with 6 bases between them. The CDR3 has 13 amino acids. The CDR3, as DNA: TGCGCCAGCAGCTCGGACAACCAAGAGACCCAGTACTTC. Its translation: CASSSDNQETQYF. Filled out from reference TRBV5-1 and TRBJ2-5, the complete variable domain reads KAGVTQTPRYLIKTRGQQVTLSCSPISGHRSVSWYQQTPGQGLQFLFEYFSETQRNKGNFPGRFSGRQFSNSRSEMNVSTLELGDSALYLCASSSDNQETQYFGPGTRLLVL.

The rearrangement joins TRBV6-6 to TRBJ1-1; D is uncertain. The CDR3 contains 14 residues. Germline V gene sequence: CDR1 MNHNY, CDR2 SVGAGI (reference sequence). V was cut by 2 bases and J by 1 base, with 8 bases left in between. This CDR3 reads CASSYGQPNTEAFF. The CDR3 bases are TGTGCCAGCAGTTACGGGCAACCGAACACTGAAGCTTTCTTT.